What follows are 29 T cell receptor beta chains derived from one specimen sequenced in a study of identical twins. TCRdb fed the 5' RACE reads into MiXCR, producing one record per CDR3 protein. The sample holds about 900,000 distinct CDR3 sequences, 10% to 15% seen once. This same sample was also part of a study on yellow fever vaccine responses in identical twins.

The sequenced material came from PBMCs. These receptors were obtained from a woman under 30 in good health.

For the CDR3, the DNA is TGCGCCAGCAGCACTAGCGGGAGAGGGGGCGAGACCCAGTACTTC. Its translation: CASSTSGRGGETQYF. The chain joins TRBV5-1 to TRBJ2-5; TRBD2 agrees at 11 bases. CDR3 length equals 15 residues. The germline gives CDR1 SGHRS, CDR2 YFSETQ. With 4 bases clipped from V and 5 bases from J, the junction kept 7 bases outside the gene matches. Together with reference TRBV5-1 and TRBJ2-5, the CDR3 gives the full variable domain: KAGVTQTPRYLIKTRGQQVTLSCSPISGHRSVSWYQQTPGQGLQFLFEYFSETQRNKGNFPGRFSGRQFSNSRSEMNVSTLELGDSALYLCASSTSGRGGETQYFGPGTRLLVL.

V gene TRBV2 combines with J gene TRBJ2-5; TRBD2 matches 9 bases. This CDR3 spans 15 amino acids. The germline V gene encodes CDR1 SNHLY and CDR2 FYNNEI. J lost 4 bases, V lost 6 bases, and 9 bases had no gene match. The CDR3 DNA is TGTGCCAGCAGAACGGGAGCGGGAGGCGTAGAGACCCAGTACTTC. Protein sequence: CASRTGAGGVETQYF.

In its sample, this clonotype was seen many times. V usage is TRBV12-3 or TRBV12-4 and J usage is TRBJ2-3; no clear D. CDR3 length: 15 amino acids. With 3 bases removed from V and 0 bases from J, the gap between germline ends came to 10 bases. The CDR3 loop reads CASSFRLTSTDTQYF. The CDR3 DNA reads as TGTGCCAGCAGTTTCCGGTTGACTAGCACAGATACGCAGTATTTT.

The chain is built from TRBV12-3 or TRBV12-4 and TRBJ2-5; possible D gene TRBD1, 6 bases. V shed 6 bases and J shed 1 base, with 12 bases lying between them. This CDR3 region has 14 residues. CDR3 in amino acids: CASRSTGRQETQYF. In DNA, the CDR3 is TGTGCCAGCAGGTCGACAGGCCGCCAAGAGACCCAGTACTTC.

There are many counts of this clonotype. The chain is built from TRBV18 and TRBJ2-1; the D is unclear. The CDR3 length is 14 residues. With 0 bases removed from V and 4 bases from J, the gap between germline ends came to 7 bases. In germline, CDR1 is KGHSH, CDR2 LQKENI. The CDR3 sequence: CASSPPNNYNEQFF. In nucleotides, the CDR3 is TGTGCCAGCTCACCACCGAATAATTACAATGAGCAGTTCTTC.

This clonotype has just a few counts. The chain employs TRBV19 and TRBJ1-1; a possible D gene is TRBD1 (5 bases). Germline CDR1 LNHDA, CDR2 SQIVND (reference sequence). The CDR3 spans 16 residues. The germline V and J ends were trimmed by 6 bases and 0 bases, with 17 bases remaining between them. The DNA for the CDR3 is TGTGCCAGTAGATCTGGGGCAGACTTTTTGAACACTGAAGCTTTCTTT. This codes for CASRSGADFLNTEAFF.

This clonotype was seen once. The chain joins TRBV2 to TRBJ2-2; 10 positions match TRBD2. The CDR3 totals 17 residues. J lost 3 bases, V lost 6 bases, and 10 bases had no gene match. The V gene's germline CDR1 is SNHLY and CDR2 FYNNEI. This CDR3 reads CASRGQLAGLYTGELFF. CDR3 nucleotides: TGTGCCAGCAGGGGTCAACTAGCGGGGCTTTACACCGGGGAGCTGTTTTTT.

This clonotype was counted only a few times. The chain joins TRBV29-1 to TRBJ2-2; possibly TRBD2 for D (6 bases). CDR3 length equals 16 residues. Germline V gene lookup returns CDR1 SQVTM and CDR2 ANQGSEA. V lost 1 base to trimming and J lost 5 bases, with 17 bases between them. The CDR3 region is CSVEGRGRRGTGELFF. CDR3 in DNA: TGCAGCGTTGAAGGGAGGGGCAGGAGGGGAACCGGGGAGCTGTTTTTT.

The chain uses TRBV9 and TRBJ1-2; D remains unclear. Germline V gene lookup returns CDR1 SGDLS and CDR2 YYNGEE. The V gene lost 0 bases and the J gene lost 4 bases, with 10 bases spanning the gap. The CDR3 runs to 14 residues. The CDR3, as DNA: TGTGCCAGCAGCGTAGACTCAGGACCCTATGGCTACACCTTC. Amino acid sequence: CASSVDSGPYGYTF. Full variable domain (missing parts from reference TRBV9 and TRBJ1-2): DSGVTQTPKHLITATGQRVTLRCSPRSGDLSVYWYQQSLDQGLQFLIQYYNGEERAKGNILERFSAQQFPDLHSELNLSSLELGDSALYFCASSVDSGPYGYTFGSGTRLTVV.

This rearrangement joins TRBV6-5 to TRBJ2-2; 10 nucleotides match TRBD1. Germline values: CDR1 MNHEY, CDR2 SVGAGI. The V segment lost 2 bases and the J segment 0 bases; nucleotides outside the gene matches: 3. The CDR3 is made up of 17 amino acids. This CDR3 reads CASSYTDRGTNTGELFF. The CDR3 nucleotides are TGTGCCAGCAGTTACACGGACAGGGGGACGAACACCGGGGAGCTGTTTTTT.

This clonotype has more than one count but fewer than ten. This chain links TRBV6-2 or TRBV6-3 with TRBJ2-7, with 7 bases matching TRBD1. After removal of 6 bases from V and 7 bases from J, the junction contained 12 bases not matched to a gene. Germline assignment: CDR1 MNHEY and CDR2 SVGEGT. The CDR3 is 14 amino acids. The CDR3 DNA reads as TGTGCCAGCAGGACAGGGAGTGATTCGGGAGAGCAGTACGTC. Amino acid sequence: CASRTGSDSGEQYV.

This clonotype was observed a few times. The chain recombines TRBV12-5 with TRBJ2-1, with TRBD1 identical over 10 bases. The CDR3 is made up of 14 amino acids. Germline values: CDR1 LGHNT, CDR2 FRNRAP. The V segment lost 5 bases and the J segment 6 bases; nucleotides outside the gene matches: 4. The CDR3 is CASGPGQGFNEQFF. The CDR3 DNA sequence: TGTGCTAGTGGTCCGGGACAGGGGTTCAATGAGCAGTTCTTC.

The chain links TRBV7-9 to TRBJ2-7; TRBD1 or TRBD2 may be the D gene (5 bases each). Looked up from germline, CDR1 is SEHNR and CDR2 is FQNEAQ (reference sequence). With 5 bases removed from V and 2 bases from J, the gap between germline ends came to 16 bases. CDR3 size: 15 residues. The chain's CDR3 is CASSAGTASPYEQYF. In nucleotides, the CDR3 is TGTGCCAGCAGCGCAGGGACGGCGAGCCCCTACGAGCAGTACTTC. The variable domain in full, with the rest retrieved from reference TRBV7-9 and TRBJ2-7, is DTGVSQNPRHKITKRGQNVTFRCDPISEHNRLYWYRQTLGQGPEFLTYFQNEAQLEKSRLLSDRFSAERPKGSFSTLEIQRTEQGDSAMYLCASSAGTASPYEQYFGPGTRLTVT.

The rearrangement links TRBV6-5 to TRBJ2-1; D gene unclear. CDR3 length equals 14 residues. The V gene lost 2 bases and the J gene lost 4 bases, with 9 bases spanning the gap. Germline V CDR1 and CDR2: MNHEY, SVGAGI. The CDR3 nucleotides read TGTGCCAGCAGTTACGCTGGAGTATACAATGAGCAGTTCTTC. Translation gives CASSYAGVYNEQFF.

This clonotype has at least ten counts. The genes are TRBV12-3 or TRBV12-4 and TRBJ1-1; possibly TRBD1 for D (6 bases). The CDR3 covers 15 residues. Trimming shortened V by 1 base and J by 1 base, and 10 bases separated the two germline ends. The CDR3 loop is CASSLGGGGNTEAFF. The CDR3 DNA is TGTGCCAGCAGTTTAGGGGGGGGCGGGAACACTGAAGCTTTCTTT.

The V call is TRBV4-1, the J call TRBJ1-1; a weak D match, TRBD1 (6 bases). V was cut by 4 bases and J by 6 bases, with 18 bases left in between. Looked up from germline, CDR1 is MGHRA and CDR2 is YSYEKL. This CDR3 contains 15 residues. This CDR3 is CASSPRGGGRAEAFF. CDR3 in DNA: TGCGCCAGCAGCCCCCGTGGAGGGGGTCGCGCTGAAGCTTTCTTT.

The V and J genes are TRBV12-3 or TRBV12-4 and TRBJ2-1; D gene uncertain. The CDR3 covers 13 residues. The V and J ends lost 4 bases and 7 bases respectively, with 11 bases between them. DNA for the CDR3: TGTGCCAGCAGTTCCCAACAGTGGAATGAGCAGTTCTTC. Residues: CASSSQQWNEQFF.

The V call is TRBV19, the J call TRBJ2-1, with D possibly being TRBD2 (5 bases). This CDR3 has 18 amino acids. V lost 2 bases to trimming and J lost 0 bases, with 17 bases between them. The germline V gene has CDR1 LNHDA and CDR2 SQIVND (reference sequence). The CDR3: CASSIRDNAGYSYNEQFF. The CDR3 bases are TGTGCCAGTAGTATAAGGGATAATGCGGGCTACTCCTACAATGAGCAGTTCTTC.

The chain has TRBV29-1 and TRBJ2-7, with TRBD1 matching 7 bases. Germline trimming cut 1 base from V and 4 bases from J; bases unmatched to any gene: 7. Germline V gene sequence: CDR1 SQVTM, CDR2 ANQGSEA. The CDR3 is made up of 14 amino acids. The CDR3 sequence: CSVEGVKGAYEQYF. DNA for the CDR3: TGCAGCGTTGAAGGGGTGAAGGGGGCGTACGAGCAGTACTTC.

This clonotype was detected a few times. The V call is TRBV18, the J call TRBJ1-3; D possibly corresponds to TRBD1 (5 bases). Germline V gene lookup returns CDR1 KGHSH and CDR2 LQKENI. The CDR3 is 14 amino acids. V was clipped by 1 base and J by 10 bases, with 14 bases between them. Written as DNA, the CDR3 is TGTGCCAGCTCACCACGCGCCAGGGAAGTAACCATATATTTT. This gives the protein CASSPRAREVTIYF. Full variable domain (outside the CDR3, taken from reference TRBV18 and TRBJ1-3): NAGVMQNPRHLVRRRGQEARLRCSPMKGHSHVYWYRQLPEEGLKFMVYLQKENIIDESGMPKERFSAEFPKEGPSILRIQQVVRGDSAAYFCASSPRAREVTIYFGEGSWLTVV.

This clonotype was detected only a few times. This chain uses TRBV5-6 with TRBJ2-1, with 9 bases that match TRBD2. The CDR3 sequence is 14 residues long. The J segment lost 7 bases and the V segment lost 7 bases, leaving 9 bases of the junction unmatched. Germline V gene sequence: CDR1 SGHDT, CDR2 YYEEEE. The CDR3 DNA reads TGTGCCAGCGGATGGCGGGGGGGTAGTAATGAGCAGTTCTTC. Encoded protein: CASGWRGGSNEQFF. Based on the CDR3 plus reference TRBV5-6 and TRBJ2-1, the full variable domain is DAGVTQSPTHLIKTRGQQVTLRCSPKSGHDTVSWYQQALGQGPQFIFQYYEEEERQRGNFPDRFSGHQFPNYSSELNVNALLLGDSALYLCASGWRGGSNEQFFGPGTRLTVL.

This clonotype occurred a few times. The genes are TRBV12-3 or TRBV12-4 and TRBJ2-7; D unclear. This CDR3 region has 14 residues. V was cut by 5 bases and J by 6 bases, with 17 bases left in between. The CDR3 loop is CASSPNHRPREQYF. The CDR3 DNA reads as TGTGCCAGCAGTCCTAACCATCGCCCCCGCGAGCAGTACTTC.

This clonotype was seen at least ten times. The V gene is TRBV20-1, the J gene TRBJ1-1, with a weak D call TRBD1 (6 bases). This CDR3 has 14 residues. V gave up 1 base and J gave up 5 bases, with 14 bases separating them. CDR1 is DFQATT, CDR2 SNEGSKA, per germline (reference sequence). The CDR3 loop is CSARAQGGQTEAFF. CDR3 nucleotide sequence: TGCAGTGCTAGAGCTCAAGGGGGGCAAACTGAAGCTTTCTTT.

The chain links TRBV12-3 or TRBV12-4 to TRBJ2-5; TRBD2 aligns across 12 bases. The CDR3 runs to 16 residues. The trim removed 4 bases at V and 5 bases at J, leaving 8 bases unmatched. DNA for the CDR3: TGTGCCAGCAGTTATGGACTAGCGGGAACATTGGAGACCCAGTACTTC. Translated: CASSYGLAGTLETQYF.

The CDR3 nucleotides read TGTGCCAGCTCAGCGGGAGAATCCTACGAGCAGTACTTC. This codes for CASSAGESYEQYF. V is TRBV12-3 or TRBV12-4 and J is TRBJ2-7; 8 nucleotides line up with TRBD2. The CDR3 contains 13 residues. J was trimmed by 1 base and V by 8 bases; bases with no gene match: 4.

This clonotype was found a few times. V usage is TRBV12-3 or TRBV12-4 and J usage is TRBJ2-3; no definite D call. V lost 1 base, J lost 2 bases, and 7 bases lay in between. The CDR3 covers 14 residues. CDR3 DNA: TGTGCCAGCAGTTTAGTCCACCTCACAGATACGCAGTATTTT. Protein product: CASSLVHLTDTQYF.

The V gene is TRBV3-1, the J gene TRBJ1-1; no reliable D call. Germline CDR1 reads LGHDT; CDR2 reads YNNKEL (reference sequence). The V gene lost 0 bases and the J gene lost 6 bases, with 8 bases spanning the gap. This CDR3 is 13 amino acids long. The CDR3 loop is CASSQEGMAEAFF. CDR3 nucleotide sequence: TGTGCCAGCAGCCAAGAGGGGATGGCTGAAGCTTTCTTT.

In its sample, this clonotype was seen a few times. The chain is built from TRBV6-2 or TRBV6-3 and TRBJ1-5; no clear D. Per germline, CDR1 MNHEY and CDR2 SVGEGT. Trimming pared 0 bases from V and 6 bases from J, leaving 6 bases between. The CDR3 runs 13 residues. The CDR3 DNA is TGTGCCAGCAGTTACTCAGGGAGTCAGCCCCAGCATTTT. It specifies CASSYSGSQPQHF.

This rearrangement joins TRBV28 to TRBJ2-2; the D gene is possibly TRBD1 (5 bases). The germline V and J ends were trimmed by 4 bases and 4 bases, with 10 bases remaining between them. Looked up from germline, CDR1 is MDHEN and CDR2 is SYDVKM. The CDR3 length is 14 residues. The CDR3 spells CASSWRQLTGELFF. The CDR3, as DNA: TGTGCCAGCAGTTGGAGACAGCTCACCGGGGAGCTGTTTTTT.